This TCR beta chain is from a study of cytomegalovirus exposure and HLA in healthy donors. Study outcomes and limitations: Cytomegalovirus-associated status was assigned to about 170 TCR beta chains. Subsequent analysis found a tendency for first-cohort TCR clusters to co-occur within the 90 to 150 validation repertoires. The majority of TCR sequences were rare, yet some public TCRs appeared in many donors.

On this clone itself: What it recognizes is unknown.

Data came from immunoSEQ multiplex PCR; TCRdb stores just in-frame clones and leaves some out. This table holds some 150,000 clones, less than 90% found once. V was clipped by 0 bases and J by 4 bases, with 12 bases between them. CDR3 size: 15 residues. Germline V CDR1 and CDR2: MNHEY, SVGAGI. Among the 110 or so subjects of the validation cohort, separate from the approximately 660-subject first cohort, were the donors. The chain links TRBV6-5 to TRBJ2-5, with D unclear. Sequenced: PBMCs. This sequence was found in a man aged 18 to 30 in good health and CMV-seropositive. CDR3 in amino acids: CASSYSNARRETQYF. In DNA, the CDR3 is TGTGCCAGCAGTTACTCGAATGCCAGGCGAGAGACCCAGTACTTC.